The entry below describes one T cell receptor beta chain. Antigen specificity is unknown. The sample originates from a study of blood T cells in healthy people across ages. Overall study findings and caveats: Diversity estimates from one million T cells were considered underestimates. Donors of long life had a larger count of naive CD4+ cells and greater diversity than aged donors.

Sample-barcoded 5' priming and a J-beta primer mix drove a second PCR of roughly 6 to 12 cycles. Unique molecular identifiers of 12 random nucleotides labeled each cDNA. TCRdb reanalysed the 5' RACE reads using MiXCR and keeps one entry per CDR3 protein. The table has under 950,000 distinct CDR3 sequences, about 20% seen once. Germline CDR1 and CDR2: SGHRS and YFSETQ. Trimming took 1 base from V and 0 from J, leaving 10 bases between them. This CDR3 has 16 residues. The amount of total RNA extracted per sample was at least 5 micrograms. The rearrangement links TRBV5-1 to TRBJ2-2, with D unclear. The source material was blood. The clonotype originates from a man between 65 and 80 years old in good health. The CDR3 here is CASSLLYASNTGELFF. For the CDR3, the DNA is TGCGCCAGCAGCTTGTTATACGCATCGAACACCGGGGAGCTGTTTTTT.